A selection of T cell receptor beta chains follows, all from one sample in a study of early T cells in non-severe SARS-CoV-2 infection. In TCRdb, the 5' RACE reads were re-called with MiXCR into one record per CDR3 protein. The sample has about 71,000 distinct CDR3 sequences; roughly 13% are singletons. Sequences were obtained from whole blood. The receptors come from an adult who was a healthcare worker with PCR-confirmed SARS-CoV-2 infection or an uninfected control (not recorded which). CDR3s include the opening cysteine and the closing phenylalanine or tryptophan. Each record gives: clone size, D gene, V gene, J gene, CDR3 DNA, CDR3 protein. A D gene is named only where the DNA matches it firmly. Some rows mark clone size as missing; the rest say once, few, many or name a class of expanded clone.

size: NA
D: TRBD1
V: TRBV25-1
J: TRBJ1-6
DNA: TGTGCCAGCAGGCAGACAGGGGAGAATTCACCCCTCCACTTT
CDR3: CASRQTGENSPLHF

size: NA
D: NA
V: TRBV5-1
J: TRBJ2-1
DNA: TGCGCCAGCAGCTTTCAAGGGGTGGGAGATGAGCAGTTCTTC
CDR3: CASSFQGVGDEQFF

size: few
D: NA
V: TRBV6-2/TRBV6-3
J: TRBJ2-7
DNA: TGTGCCAGCAGTTACGCGAGGAGCTCCTACGAGCAGTACTTC
CDR3: CASSYARSSYEQYF

size: NA
D: NA
V: TRBV7-6
J: TRBJ1-2
DNA: TGTGCCAGCAGCTTAGAAGTGGGTCTTTCCTATGGCTACACCTTC
CDR3: CASSLEVGLSYGYTF

size: NA
D: TRBD2
V: TRBV6-1
J: TRBJ2-1
DNA: TGTGCCAGCAGTCGGACTAGCGGCTACAATGAGCAGTTCTTC
CDR3: CASSRTSGYNEQFF

size: many
D: NA
V: TRBV28
J: TRBJ2-1
DNA: TGTGCCAGCAGGACTCGACTTCTCAGGGGCTACAATGAGCAGTTCTTC
CDR3: CASRTRLLRGYNEQFF

size: few
D: NA
V: TRBV25-1
J: TRBJ2-7
DNA: TGTGCCAGCAGTGGGGGCGTCTACGAGCAGTACTTC
CDR3: CASSGGVYEQYF

size: NA
D: TRBD2
V: TRBV11-2
J: TRBJ2-7
DNA: TGTGCCAGCAGCTTAAGCGGGCTTAGCGGGGGTTTCGACGAGCAGTACTTC
CDR3: CASSLSGLSGGFDEQYF

size: few
D: NA
V: TRBV29-1
J: TRBJ2-1
DNA: TGCAGCAGCAGCAGGGGTAATGAGCAGTTCTTC
CDR3: CSSSRGNEQFF

size: NA
D: TRBD2
V: TRBV20-1
J: TRBJ2-1
DNA: TGCAGTGCTATCGGACTAGCTAATGAGCAGTTCTTC
CDR3: CSAIGLANEQFF

size: many
D: TRBD1
V: TRBV10-3
J: TRBJ1-1
DNA: TGTGCCATCAGAGACAGGGTGAACACTGAAGCTTTCTTT
CDR3: CAIRDRVNTEAFF

size: few
D: NA
V: TRBV3-1
J: TRBJ1-2
DNA: TGTGCCAGCAGCCAAGACCCCGACTATGGCTACACCTTC
CDR3: CASSQDPDYGYTF

size: many
D: NA
V: TRBV4-2
J: TRBJ2-3
DNA: TGTGCCAGCAGCCCAAGCAGCGGTGACACAGATACGCAGTATTTT
CDR3: CASSPSSGDTDTQYF

size: many
D: NA
V: TRBV7-9
J: TRBJ2-1
DNA: TGTGCCAGCAGGTTCGCCAATGAGCAGTTCTTC
CDR3: CASRFANEQFF

size: NA
D: TRBD1
V: TRBV28
J: TRBJ1-2
DNA: TGTGCCAGCAGTTTATCCGCGGGACAGGGAGGGGGCTACACCTTC
CDR3: CASSLSAGQGGGYTF

size: many
D: TRBD2
V: TRBV2
J: TRBJ2-3
DNA: TGTGCCAGCAGGCCGTCCAGCGGGGGCACAGATACGCAGTATTTT
CDR3: CASRPSSGGTDTQYF

size: many
D: NA
V: TRBV25-1
J: TRBJ2-7
DNA: TGTGCCAGCGGGGACTACGAGCAGTACTTC
CDR3: CASGDYEQYF

size: few
D: NA
V: TRBV2
J: TRBJ1-4
DNA: TGTGCCAGCAGGACCCCGGATGAAAAACTGTTTTTT
CDR3: CASRTPDEKLFF

size: NA
D: TRBD1
V: TRBV28
J: TRBJ2-1
DNA: TGTGCCAGCAGTTTTCCGGACAGGGCGGAGCAGTTCTTC
CDR3: CASSFPDRAEQFF

size: NA
D: NA
V: TRBV11-3
J: TRBJ2-1
DNA: TGTGCCAGCAGCACGACCCGGACCGCCGAGCAGTTCTTC
CDR3: CASSTTRTAEQFF

size: NA
D: TRBD2
V: TRBV7-9
J: TRBJ2-1
DNA: TGTGCCAGCAGTCTAGGGACTAGCATGGATGAGCAGTTCTTC
CDR3: CASSLGTSMDEQFF

size: NA
D: TRBD1
V: TRBV5-1
J: TRBJ1-4
DNA: TGCGCCAGCAGCTCAGCCGGGACAGTTGATGAAAAACTGTTTTTT
CDR3: CASSSAGTVDEKLFF

size: NA
D: NA
V: TRBV5-1
J: TRBJ2-1
DNA: TGCGCCAGCAGCGCCCAGGATGAGCAGTTCTTC
CDR3: CASSAQDEQFF

size: few
D: NA
V: TRBV12-3/TRBV12-4
J: TRBJ1-1
DNA: TGTGCCACCCGGGGAAGCGGGCGTCACACTGAAGCTTTCTTT
CDR3: CATRGSGRHTEAFF

size: few
D: TRBD2
V: TRBV6-2/TRBV6-3
J: TRBJ2-1
DNA: TGTGCCACCGGGGACGGGGGGTACAATGAGCAGTTCTTC
CDR3: CATGDGGYNEQFF

size: NA
D: NA
V: TRBV29-1
J: TRBJ1-1
DNA: TGCAGCGTTGAGAGGGGGGGCACTGAAGCTTTCTTT
CDR3: CSVERGGTEAFF

size: few
D: NA
V: TRBV28
J: TRBJ2-2
DNA: TGTGCCAGCGAGGACACCGGGGAGCTGTTTTTT
CDR3: CASEDTGELFF

size: few
D: NA
V: TRBV2
J: TRBJ2-5
DNA: TGTGCCAGCAGTGAGACTGCAATTTCAGAGACCCAGTACTTC
CDR3: CASSETAISETQYF

size: few
D: TRBD1
V: TRBV7-9
J: TRBJ2-2
DNA: TGTGCCAGCAGCTCCCCCGGGACAGTGAACACCGGGGAGCTGTTTTTT
CDR3: CASSSPGTVNTGELFF

size: many
D: NA
V: TRBV28
J: TRBJ1-5
DNA: TGTGCCAGCAGCCCCCTCTTGGGGGCGAACAGCAATCAGCCCCAGCATTTT
CDR3: CASSPLLGANSNQPQHF

size: few
D: NA
V: TRBV6-1
J: TRBJ2-5
DNA: TGTGCCAGTACGACAGAAATCCAAGAGACCCAGTACTTC
CDR3: CASTTEIQETQYF

size: NA
D: NA
V: TRBV9
J: TRBJ1-4
DNA: TGTGCCAGCAGCGTAGGGTTGGCTAATGAAAAACTGTTTTTT
CDR3: CASSVGLANEKLFF

size: few
D: NA
V: TRBV7-9
J: TRBJ2-3
DNA: TGTGCCAGCAGCTTTGAGGGGATGATAGCAGTCACAGATACGCAGTATTTT
CDR3: CASSFEGMIAVTDTQYF

size: NA
D: NA
V: TRBV19
J: TRBJ2-7
DNA: TGTGCCAGTAGTGGAGGGACAAGCTCCTACGAGCAGTACTTC
CDR3: CASSGGTSSYEQYF

size: NA
D: NA
V: TRBV7-2
J: TRBJ1-2
DNA: TGTGCCAGCAGCTTAGGGCCTCCTGCAGGCTATGGCTACACCTTC
CDR3: CASSLGPPAGYGYTF

size: many
D: TRBD1
V: TRBV29-1
J: TRBJ2-7
DNA: TGCAGCGTGCAGGGGGCCGGGTACGAGCAGTACTTC
CDR3: CSVQGAGYEQYF

size: many
D: TRBD2
V: TRBV11-2
J: TRBJ2-5
DNA: TGTGCCAGCAGCTTAGCCCCGGGGGGGCGGGAGACCCAGTACTTC
CDR3: CASSLAPGGRETQYF

size: NA
D: TRBD1
V: TRBV3-1
J: TRBJ1-3
DNA: TGTGCCAGCAGCCCCGGGACAGCTGGAAACACCATATATTTT
CDR3: CASSPGTAGNTIYF

size: NA
D: NA
V: TRBV19
J: TRBJ1-6
DNA: TGTGCCAGTAGTCCCTGGGATCTCTCCTATAATTCACCCCTCCACTTT
CDR3: CASSPWDLSYNSPLHF

size: many
D: NA
V: TRBV10-3
J: TRBJ2-5
DNA: TGTGCCATCAGCCGAAGGACCCCCGGGGAGGAGACCCAGTACTTC
CDR3: CAISRRTPGEETQYF

size: NA
D: NA
V: TRBV14
J: TRBJ1-1
DNA: TGTGCCAGCAGCCAAGAGGGCGGTGAAGCTTTCTTT
CDR3: CASSQEGGEAFF

size: few
D: NA
V: TRBV19
J: TRBJ2-2
DNA: TGTGCCAGTAGTGCTCCCAGACAGAGGAACACCGGGGAGCTGTTTTTT
CDR3: CASSAPRQRNTGELFF